These 10 T cell receptor beta chains were all obtained from the same sample, sequenced in a study of blood T cell repertoires in COVID-19 (dated by TCRdb to 2018 to 2020). The library relied on the immunoSEQ multiplex PCR assay. Imported from immuneACCESS, the table was reduced by TCRdb to in-frame sequences with V and J called. These copies leave out some clones; in studies compared against another copy, an unresolved V gene accounts for under half, and the cause of the remainder is not known. This sample gives tens of thousands of clones in total; around 80% of them show up just once. Around 32% of the sample is taken by the ten largest. The sequencing sample was made of peripheral blood. The receptors originated from a human donor in a cohort sampled during active COVID-19.

In nucleotides, the CDR3 is TGTGCCAGCGGACAGGGGGCTTTCTATGAGCAGTTCTTC. Translated: CASGQGAFYEQFF. V is TRBV6-5 and J is TRBJ2-1, with 11 bases identical to TRBD1. This CDR3 has 13 amino acids. V lost 8 bases and J lost 8; bases outside the gene matches: 5. CDR1 MNHEY and CDR2 SVGAGI come from the germline V gene.

This sequence joins TRBV19 and TRBJ2-3, with 8 nucleotides matching TRBD1. Germline V CDR1 and CDR2: LNHDA, SQIVND (reference sequence). This CDR3 contains 15 residues. Trimming took 5 bases from V and 0 from J; bases not matched to a gene: 4. The CDR3 spells CASSPRQGSTDTQYF. In DNA, the CDR3 is TGTGCCAGTAGTCCACGACAGGGGAGCACAGATACGCAGTATTTT.

This chain joins TRBV28 and TRBJ1-5, with TRBD1 matching 7 bases. The germline V gene encodes CDR1 MDHEN and CDR2 SYDVKM. The CDR3 loop spans 13 amino acids. The V and J ends lost 6 bases and 3 bases, in that order; junction bases with no gene match: 2. CDR3 sequence: CASSGTANQPQHF. DNA of the CDR3: TGTGCCAGCAGCGGGACAGCCAATCAGCCCCAGCATTTT. Drawing the rest from reference TRBV28 and TRBJ1-5, the complete variable domain is DVKVTQSSRYLVKRTGEKVFLECVQDMDHENMFWYRQDPGLGLRLIYFSYDVKMKEKGDIPEGYSVSREKKERFSLILESASTNQTSMYLCASSGTANQPQHFGDGTRLSIL.

This chain uses TRBV4-2 with TRBJ2-1; 7 bases match TRBD2. Trimming took 0 bases from V and 3 from J; bases not matched to a gene: 5. The germline gives CDR1 LGHNA, CDR2 YNFKEQ. The CDR3 length is 16 residues. The CDR3 loop reads CASSQDGGLYYNEQFF. CDR3 DNA: TGTGCCAGCAGCCAAGATGGGGGACTATACTACAATGAGCAGTTCTTC.

This chain joins TRBV7-2 and TRBJ2-3; TRBD2 is a possible D gene (5 bases). This CDR3 has 16 amino acids. V lost 1 base to trimming and J lost 5 bases, with 16 bases between them. Germline V gene lookup returns CDR1 SGHTA and CDR2 FQGNSA. The CDR3 here is CASSLVGAGVKDTQYF. The CDR3 nucleotides are TGTGCCAGCAGCTTAGTTGGTGCGGGTGTTAAAGATACGCAGTATTTT.

This clone occurred many times. In nucleotides, the CDR3 is TGTGCCAGCAGGGTACAGGGAGTTGGAAACACCATATATTTT. Its translation: CASRVQGVGNTIYF. V gene TRBV11-3 combines with J gene TRBJ1-3; D may be TRBD1 (6 bases). Per germline, CDR1 SGHNT and CDR2 YENEEA. V lost 6 bases to trimming and J lost 3 bases, with 12 bases between them. The CDR3 runs to 14 residues.

The J gene is TRBJ2-3, the V gene TRBV13; TRBD2 aligns across 10 bases. The ends lost 4 bases at V and 7 bases at J; junction bases unmatched: 14. The CDR3 runs to 17 residues. Germline CDR1 and CDR2: PRHDT and FYEKMQ (reference sequence). CDR3 sequence (DNA): TGTGCCAGCAGCTCCGCCTCTAGCGGGAGTATCGGGTATACGCAGTATTTT. Translated, it gives CASSSASSGSIGYTQYF.

The V and J genes are TRBV20-1 and TRBJ2-7; a possible D gene is TRBD2 (6 bases). Trimming stripped 6 bases from V and 0 bases from J, with 6 bases between. The CDR3 consists of 11 residues. Looked up from germline, CDR1 is DFQATT and CDR2 is SNEGSKA (reference sequence). CDR3 DNA sequence: TGCAGTGCCGGGGGCTCCTACGAGCAGTACTTC. It yields the protein CSAGGSYEQYF.

The rearrangement uses TRBV5-1 and TRBJ2-4, with TRBD1 matching 8 bases. CDR3 length equals 17 residues. V shed 4 bases and J 7 bases; nucleotides not matched to a gene: 16. Germline CDR1 reads SGHRS; CDR2 reads YFSETQ. In nucleotides, the CDR3 is TGCGCCAGCAGCAACGTCCTGGGACAGGTTCGATATAACATTCAGTACTTC. Translating it yields CASSNVLGQVRYNIQYF.

This clone occurred once. This sequence joins TRBV28 and TRBJ2-3; 7 nucleotides match TRBD2. CDR1 and CDR2 (germline): MDHEN, SYDVKM. The CDR3 consists of 15 residues. The J segment lost 3 bases and the V segment lost 3 bases, leaving 6 bases of the junction unmatched. The DNA of the CDR3 is TGTGCCAGCAGTTTGCGGGGACTACAAACAGATACGCAGTATTTT. It translates to CASSLRGLQTDTQYF.